Listed below are T cell receptor beta chains from one sample, sequenced in a study of OX40 agonist ivuxolimab in advanced cancers. Clones were read by immunoSEQ multiplex PCR, and TCRdb kept only the in-frame ones, dropping some. The sample shows 45,000 to 70,000 clones, just over 85% of them seen only once. The sample here was CD4+ or CD8+ T cells sorted from blood, taken in a trial of the OX40 agonist ivuxolimab. These receptors were collected from an adult with an advanced solid tumor such as melanoma, head and neck, liver or kidney cancer. Both conserved end residues are part of each CDR3. A D gene is named only where the DNA matches it firmly. Size is omitted from some rows. Given values are once, few, many or a class for expanded clones.

D,J,V,size,CDR3,DNA
-,TRBJ2-4,TRBV7-2,-,CASSLAWAKNIQYF,TGTGCCAGCAGCTTAGCTTGGGCCAAAAACATTCAGTACTTC
-,TRBJ2-2,TRBV5-1,few,CASSSTPNTGELFF,TGCGCCAGCAGCTCCACACCGAACACCGGGGAGCTGTTTTTT
-,TRBJ2-7,TRBV6-5,-,CASSPSGTLDYEQYF,TGTGCCAGCAGCCCCTCCGGGACTCTGGACTACGAGCAGTACTTC
TRBD2,TRBJ2-1,TRBV11-3,-,CASSLERGGYEQFF,TGTGCCAGCAGCTTAGAGCGGGGGGGCTATGAGCAGTTCTTC
-,TRBJ1-2,TRBV5-8,-,CASSLTSYGYTF,TGTGCCAGCAGCTTGACTTCCTATGGCTACACCTTC
-,TRBJ1-5,TRBV19,-,CASSFLHSNQPQHF,TGTGCCAGCAGTTTCCTTCATAGCAATCAGCCCCAGCATTTT
TRBD1,TRBJ2-7,TRBV2,-,CASSGNRGSSYEQYF,TGTGCCAGCAGTGGAAACAGGGGATCCTCCTACGAGCAGTACTTC
TRBD2,TRBJ2-5,TRBV6-1,-,CATASGGAGETQYF,TGTGCCACTGCTAGCGGGGGGGCCGGGGAGACCCAGTACTTC
-,TRBJ1-5,TRBV6-6,-,CASSYAGAGNQPQHF,TGTGCCAGCAGTTACGCAGGGGCGGGCAATCAGCCCCAGCATTTT
TRBD2,TRBJ2-7,TRBV2,once,CASKGLAREQYF,TGTGCCAGCAAAGGACTAGCAAGGGAGCAGTACTTC
-,TRBJ1-2,TRBV9,-,CASSVGRGTNYGYTF,TGTGCCAGCAGCGTCGGCAGGGGCACTAACTATGGCTACACCTTC
-,TRBJ1-1,TRBV29-1,few,CSVEGQMNTEAFF,TGCAGCGTTGAAGGACAGATGAACACTGAAGCTTTCTTT
-,TRBJ2-5,TRBV5-1,-,CASSSNQGTKQETQYF,TGCGCCAGCAGCTCAAACCAGGGAACCAAACAAGAGACCCAGTACTTC
-,TRBJ1-2,TRBV5-4,-,CASSSSGGFYGYTF,TGTGCCAGCAGTTCCTCCGGGGGCTTCTATGGCTACACCTTC
-,TRBJ1-6,TRBV18,few,CASSPGRHNSPLHF,TGTGCCAGCTCACCGGGTCGCCATAATTCACCCCTCCACTTT
TRBD1,TRBJ1-6,TRBV27,-,CASSDRGNSPLHF,TGTGCCAGCAGCGACAGGGGGAATTCACCCCTCCACTTT
TRBD1,TRBJ1-1,TRBV7-2,-,CASSLTGQGATKAFF,TGTGCCAGCAGCCTAACGGGACAGGGGGCGACCAAAGCTTTCTTT
-,TRBJ1-2,TRBV10-2,-,CASLGGFYGYTF,TGCGCCAGCCTAGGGGGGTTTTATGGCTACACCTTC
-,TRBJ1-3,TRBV6-1,-,CASARTGNTIYF,TGTGCCAGCGCCAGAACTGGAAACACCATATATTTT
-,TRBJ1-1,TRBV15,-,CATSREGSLNTEAFF,TGTGCCACCAGCAGAGAGGGCAGCCTGAACACTGAAGCTTTCTTT
TRBD1,TRBJ2-7,TRBV18,-,CASSPDRQGGNEQYF,TGTGCCAGCTCACCGGACCGACAGGGCGGCAACGAGCAGTACTTC
TRBD1,TRBJ1-5,TRBV10-1,-,CASSDPTGQGSNQPQHF,TGCGCCAGCAGTGATCCAACAGGACAGGGAAGCAATCAGCCCCAGCATTTT